This TCR beta chain was retrieved from a study of shared clonotypes between healthy human individuals. V dropped 0 bases and J dropped 9 bases, with 18 bases sitting between them. The CDR3 has 15 amino acids. CDR1 and CDR2 from the germline V gene are SQVTM and ANQGSEA. Sequencing was performed with immunoSEQ multiplex PCR; in TCRdb, only in-frame clones are kept and a portion is missing. The table has some 1.4 million clones, roughly 97% seen once. The sample taken for sequencing was naive CD4+ T cells sorted from blood. Subset noted: CD45RA+ positively selected. The rearrangement joins TRBV29-1 to TRBJ2-1, with D possibly matching TRBD1 (6 bases). The receptor's source is a man aged 30 to 45 in good health. The CDR3 sequence: CSVEDRQGSLAEQFF. CDR3 nucleotide sequence: TGCAGCGTTGAAGATCGCCAGGGGAGTCTGGCTGAGCAGTTCTTC.